What follows are 6 T cell receptor beta chains derived from one specimen sequenced in a study of CD8 T cells in ankylosing spondylitis. TCRdb used MiXCR to reprocess the 5' RACE reads, holding one entry per CDR3 protein. Among roughly 39,000 distinct CDR3 sequences listed, approximately 2.6% were seen once. Source material: blood, either unsorted or a sorted T cell fraction (not recorded which). The receptor set was obtained from a male donor with ankylosing spondylitis or in good health (not recorded which).

This clonotype was recorded many times. This sequence joins TRBV9 and TRBJ2-7, with 10 bases fitting TRBD1. The CDR3 totals 15 residues. The germline V gene has CDR1 SGDLS and CDR2 YYNGEE. The ends lost 4 bases at V and 1 base at J; junction bases unmatched: 5. This CDR3 is CASSPGQGLSYEQYF. CDR3 DNA sequence: TGTGCCAGCAGCCCGGGACAGGGGCTTTCCTACGAGCAGTACTTC.

This clonotype was counted many times. The V gene is TRBV9, the J gene TRBJ1-5; 8 bases align to TRBD1. CDR1 and CDR2 (germline): SGDLS, YYNGEE. The V gene end was trimmed by 3 bases and the J gene end by 7 bases; junction bases not matched to a gene: 6. The CDR3 covers 14 residues. The CDR3 spells CASSGGQGRQPQHF. The CDR3 DNA reads as TGTGCCAGCAGCGGTGGACAGGGTAGACAGCCCCAGCATTTT.

This clonotype was observed at least ten times. The chain employs TRBV9 and TRBJ2-3, with D possibly being TRBD2 (6 bases). The germline V gene encodes CDR1 SGDLS and CDR2 YYNGEE. The CDR3 runs to 14 residues. The V and J ends lost 5 bases and 2 bases respectively, with 12 bases between them. The CDR3 here is CASSPPGVTDTQYF. The CDR3 nucleotides are TGTGCCAGCAGTCCCCCGGGGGTCACAGATACGCAGTATTTT.

This clonotype was counted ten times or more. This chain connects TRBV9 to TRBJ2-7; 7 bases line up with TRBD2. This CDR3 region has 14 residues. V dropped 0 bases and J dropped 6; count of bases not matched to a gene: 6. Per germline, CDR1 SGDLS and CDR2 YYNGEE. The CDR3 coding sequence is TGTGCCAGCAGCGTAGTGCCAGGACTAGGCGAGCAGTACTTC. This codes for CASSVVPGLGEQYF.

This clonotype was seen more than once but under ten times. The chain is built from TRBV9 and TRBJ2-7, with a possible D match to TRBD1 (6 bases). V was pared by 4 bases and J by 4 bases, with 12 bases between. The CDR3 runs 13 residues. Germline-derived CDR1 and CDR2 are SGDLS and YYNGEE. The CDR3 DNA is TGTGCCAGCAGCATAGAAACAGGGTACGAGCAGTACTTC. Encoded protein: CASSIETGYEQYF.

This clonotype was seen many times. The rearrangement joins TRBV9 to TRBJ2-2; D uncertain. Germline V gene data show CDR1 as SGDLS and CDR2 as YYNGEE. The CDR3 sequence is 16 residues long. Trimming shortened V by 4 bases and J by 0 bases, and 13 bases separated the two germline ends. CDR3 coding DNA: TGTGCCAGCAGCCCAGAGGTTGGGGCGAACACCGGGGAGCTGTTTTTT. Translation gives CASSPEVGANTGELFF. Supplemented by reference TRBV9 and TRBJ2-2, the full variable domain reads DSGVTQTPKHLITATGQRVTLRCSPRSGDLSVYWYQQSLDQGLQFLIQYYNGEERAKGNILERFSAQQFPDLHSELNLSSLELGDSALYFCASSPEVGANTGELFFGEGSRLTVL.